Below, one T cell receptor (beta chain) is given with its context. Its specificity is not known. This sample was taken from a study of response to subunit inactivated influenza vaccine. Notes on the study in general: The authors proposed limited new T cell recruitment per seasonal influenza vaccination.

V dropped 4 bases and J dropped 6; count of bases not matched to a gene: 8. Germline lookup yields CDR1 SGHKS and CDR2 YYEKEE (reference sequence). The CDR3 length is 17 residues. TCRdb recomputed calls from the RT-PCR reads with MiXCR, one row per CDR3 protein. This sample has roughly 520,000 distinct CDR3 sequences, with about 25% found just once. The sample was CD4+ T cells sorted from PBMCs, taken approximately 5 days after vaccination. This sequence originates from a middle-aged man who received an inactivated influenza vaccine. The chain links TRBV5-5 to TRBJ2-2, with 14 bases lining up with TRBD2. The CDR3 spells CASSPGGTSGRSGELFF. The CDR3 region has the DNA TGTGCCAGCAGCCCGGGTGGGACTAGCGGGAGATCCGGGGAGCTGTTTTTT. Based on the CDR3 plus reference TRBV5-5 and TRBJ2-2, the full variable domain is DAGVTQSPTHLIKTRGQQVTLRCSPISGHKSVSWYQQVLGQGPQFIFQYYEKEERGRGNFPDRFSARQFPNYSSELNVNALLLGDSALYLCASSPGGTSGRSGELFFGEGSRLTVL.